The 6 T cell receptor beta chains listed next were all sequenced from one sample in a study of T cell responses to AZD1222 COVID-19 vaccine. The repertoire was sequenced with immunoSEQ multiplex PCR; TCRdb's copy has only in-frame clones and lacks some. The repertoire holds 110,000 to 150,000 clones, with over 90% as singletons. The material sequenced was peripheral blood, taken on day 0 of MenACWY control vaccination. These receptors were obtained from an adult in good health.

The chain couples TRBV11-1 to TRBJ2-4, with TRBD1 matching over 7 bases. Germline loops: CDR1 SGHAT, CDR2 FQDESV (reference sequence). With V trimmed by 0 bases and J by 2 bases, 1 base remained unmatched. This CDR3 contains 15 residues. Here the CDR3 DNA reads TGTGCCAGCAGCTTAGCAGGGGGCACCAAAAACATTCAGTACTTC. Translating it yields CASSLAGGTKNIQYF.

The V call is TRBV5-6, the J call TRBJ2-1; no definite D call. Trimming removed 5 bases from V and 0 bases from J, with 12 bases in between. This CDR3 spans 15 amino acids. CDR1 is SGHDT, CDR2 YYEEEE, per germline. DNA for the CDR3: TGTGCCAGCAGTCCTGAGGCCGACTCCTACAATGAGCAGTTCTTC. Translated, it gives CASSPEADSYNEQFF.

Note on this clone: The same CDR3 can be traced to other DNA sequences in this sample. This chain's CDR3 is CASSLGGTNQETQYF. The CDR3 DNA sequence: TGCGCCAGCAGCTTAGGAGGGACTAATCAAGAGACCCAGTACTTC. This chain joins TRBV5-1 and TRBJ2-5; 7 bases map to TRBD2. This CDR3 is built from 15 residues. CDR1 is SGHRS, CDR2 YFSETQ, per germline. The J segment lost 2 bases and the V segment lost 2 bases, leaving 6 bases of the junction unmatched.

CDR3 sequence: CAIGGHIGTEAFF. The CDR3 bases are TGTGCCATCGGAGGACATATAGGGACTGAAGCTTTCTTT. The chain recombines TRBV10-3 with TRBJ1-1; D possibly corresponds to TRBD1 (5 bases). With 8 bases removed from V and 5 bases from J, the gap between germline ends came to 15 bases. The germline gives CDR1 ENHRY, CDR2 SYGVKD. The CDR3 consists of 13 residues.

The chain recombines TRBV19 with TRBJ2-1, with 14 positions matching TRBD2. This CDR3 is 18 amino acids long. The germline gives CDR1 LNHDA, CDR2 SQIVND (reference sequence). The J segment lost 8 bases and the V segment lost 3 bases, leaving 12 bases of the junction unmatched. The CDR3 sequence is CASSIIGLAGGRQDEQFF. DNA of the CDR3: TGTGCCAGTAGTATCATAGGACTAGCGGGGGGCCGACAAGATGAGCAGTTCTTC.

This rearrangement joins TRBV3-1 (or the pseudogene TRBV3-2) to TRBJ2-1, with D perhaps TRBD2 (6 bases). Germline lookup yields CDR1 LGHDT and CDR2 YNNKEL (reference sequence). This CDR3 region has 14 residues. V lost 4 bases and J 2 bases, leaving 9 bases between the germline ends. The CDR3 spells CASSLRDTYNEQFF. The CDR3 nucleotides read TGTGCCAGCAGCCTGCGGGATACCTACAATGAGCAGTTCTTC.